These T cell receptor beta chains were read from a single sample in a study of vaccination effects on CD4 cells after COVID-19. These receptors have no identified antigens. Only in-frame clones appear in the TCRdb table, and some are missing; sequencing was by immunoSEQ multiplex PCR. The table has 25,000 to 35,000 clones, approximately 70% seen once. The specimen was CD4+ T cells from PBMCs cultured with a peptide pool, collected before COVID-19 vaccination. Receptor source: a human donor who had a prior SARS-CoV-2 infection. CDR3s include the opening cysteine and the closing phenylalanine or tryptophan. A D gene is named only where the DNA matches it firmly. Clone size is shown for a subset of rows, as once, few, many or a class of expanded clone.

abundance	j_gene	d_gene	v_gene	CDR3nt	CDR3aa
-	TRBJ1-5	-	TRBV5-5	TGTGCCAGCAGCTTAGTAATGAATACTAACCAGCCCCAGCATTTT	CASSLVMNTNQPQHF
few	TRBJ2-1	-	TRBV18	TGTGCCAGCTCACAGGGTGGGAACAATGAGCAGTTCTTC	CASSQGGNNEQFF
once	TRBJ1-4	-	TRBV28	TGTGCCAGTCAATCGGCAGGGATCACTAATGAAAAACTGTTTTTT	CASQSAGITNEKLFF
once	TRBJ2-3	-	TRBV24-1	TGTGCCACCAGTGAAAGAAACAGGGGCACAGATACGCAGTATTTT	CATSERNRGTDTQYF
few	TRBJ1-1	-	TRBV18	TGTGCCAGCTCACCTCAACATAGGAACACTGAAGCTTTCTTT	CASSPQHRNTEAFF
-	TRBJ2-1	-	TRBV11-2	TGTGCCAGCAGCTTAGGGTTCCCCCCAAATGAGCAGTTCTTC	CASSLGFPPNEQFF
-	TRBJ2-3	-	TRBV12-3/TRBV12-4	TGTGCCAGCAGCCTTAGCTGGTCAGATACGCAGTATTTT	CASSLSWSDTQYF
-	TRBJ1-1	TRBD1	TRBV3-1/TRBV3-2	TGTGCCAGTCGGGACAGTTTCATGAACACTGAAGCTTTCTTT	CASRDSFMNTEAFF
-	TRBJ2-1	TRBD2	TRBV11-1	TGTGCCAGCAGTTGGACTAGCGGGAGGAGTGAGCAGTTCTTC	CASSWTSGRSEQFF
few	TRBJ1-4	TRBD1	TRBV7-6	TGTGCCAGCAGCTTAGCCCAGGGGGGGAACGAAAAACTGTTTTTT	CASSLAQGGNEKLFF
-	TRBJ2-3	-	TRBV6-4	TGTGCCAGCAGTGACACCGCGGGGAGCACAGATACGCAGTATTTT	CASSDTAGSTDTQYF
-	TRBJ2-7	-	TRBV11-2	TGTGCCAGCAGCTTAACCTACTGGGGGTACGAGCAGTACTTC	CASSLTYWGYEQYF
-	TRBJ1-6	TRBD1	TRBV2	TGTGCCAGCAGTCAACAGGGGGCAGGTAATTCACCCCTCCACTTT	CASSQQGAGNSPLHF
-	TRBJ2-1	TRBD2	TRBV6-2/TRBV6-3	TGTGCCAGCAGTTACTCCGCGTCTAGCGGGAGTAGTGAGCAGTTCTTC	CASSYSASSGSSEQFF
-	TRBJ1-5	-	TRBV6-1	TGTGCCAGCAGTGAAGGGACAAGTTATCAGCCCCAGCATTTT	CASSEGTSYQPQHF
-	TRBJ1-5	-	TRBV19	TGTGCCAGTAGTATAGGCCCCAATGATCAGCCCCAGCATTTT	CASSIGPNDQPQHF
few	TRBJ1-2	-	TRBV7-9	TGTGCCAGCAGCTTACAGAAATCCGGGGGCTACACCTTC	CASSLQKSGGYTF
once	TRBJ2-1	-	TRBV6-1	TGTGCCAGCAGTGAAGGCATTGCTAATGAGCAGTTCTTC	CASSEGIANEQFF
-	TRBJ2-7	-	TRBV2	TGTGCCAGCGGACGGACCATGTCCTACGAGCAGTACTTC	CASGRTMSYEQYF
-	TRBJ2-3	TRBD2	TRBV7-2	TGTGCCAGCAGCCCCGGGACTAGCGGTACAGATACGCAGTATTTT	CASSPGTSGTDTQYF
-	TRBJ2-5	TRBD2	TRBV7-9	TGTGCCAGCAGCGTAACCGGGGGGACAGAGACCCAGTACTTC	CASSVTGGTETQYF
-	TRBJ1-1	-	TRBV20-1	TGCAGTGCTAGTAATGTAGGAGGAGCTTTCTTT	CSASNVGGAFF
many	TRBJ2-7	-	TRBV30	TGTGCCTGGACCCGGGCCAGAACCTACGAGCAGTACTTC	CAWTRARTYEQYF
-	TRBJ2-7	TRBD2	TRBV10-2	TGCGCCAGCAGTGAGTCTGGCGGGGGAACCTACGAGCAGTACTTC	CASSESGGGTYEQYF
few	TRBJ2-5	-	TRBV14	TGTGCCAGCAGCCAAGCAGGGCAGACATGGGGGACCCAGTACTTC	CASSQAGQTWGTQYF
-	TRBJ1-5	-	TRBV30	TGTGCCTGGAGTGGGGGGGTTAGCAATCAGCCCCAGCATTTT	CAWSGGVSNQPQHF
-	TRBJ2-1	-	TRBV5-6	TGTGCCAGCAGCTTTTTTTCGGGCTACAATAAGCAGTTCTTC	CASSFFSGYNKQFF
-	TRBJ2-1	TRBD2	TRBV19	TGTGCCAGTAGTAATAGGCTCCTAGCGGGTTCCAATGAGCAGTTCTTC	CASSNRLLAGSNEQFF
-	TRBJ2-1	-	TRBV12-5	TGTGCTAGTGGTTTTGGGCAGCTCAATGAGCAGTTCTTC	CASGFGQLNEQFF
-	TRBJ2-6	TRBD1	TRBV29-1	TGCAGCGTTGAATTCGTCGGGACAGGGAACTCTGGGGCCAACGTCCTGACTTTC	CSVEFVGTGNSGANVLTF
-	TRBJ2-3	-	TRBV4-2	TGTGCCAGCACCCAGTCCGCAGGCAGAAAAACAGATACGCAGTATTTT	CASTQSAGRKTDTQYF
-	TRBJ2-7	-	TRBV12-3/TRBV12-4	TGTGCCACCGCTTTGTCCCCGACCTACGAGCAGTACTTC	CATALSPTYEQYF
few	TRBJ1-4	TRBD1	TRBV5-1	TGCGCCAGCAGCTTGTTTGGGGACAGGGATGAAAAACTGTTTTTT	CASSLFGDRDEKLFF
-	TRBJ2-5	TRBD1	TRBV5-5	TGTGCCAGCAGCTGGGACAGGGAAGAGACCCAGTACTTC	CASSWDREETQYF
-	TRBJ1-2	TRBD1	TRBV3-1/TRBV3-2	TGTGCCAGCAGCCAAGAGTGGGACAGGGGGCTAAACTATGGCTACACCTTC	CASSQEWDRGLNYGYTF
-	TRBJ1-5	-	TRBV4-2	TGTGCCAGCAGCCAAGACGGCTATCAGCCCCAGCATTTT	CASSQDGYQPQHF
few	TRBJ1-6	TRBD1	TRBV3-1/TRBV3-2	TGTGCCAGCAGCCATCAAGACAGGGGAAATTCACCCCTCCACTTT	CASSHQDRGNSPLHF
once	TRBJ2-7	-	TRBV18	TGTGCCAGCTCACCACCTGGGAGCTACGAGCAGTACTTC	CASSPPGSYEQYF
-	TRBJ1-5	-	TRBV18	TGTGCCAGCTCACCGGAGCTCAGCCCCAATCAGCCCCAGCATTTT	CASSPELSPNQPQHF
-	TRBJ2-7	-	TRBV10-1	TGCGCCAGCAGTAATCCCGAGCAGTACTTC	CASSNPEQYF
-	TRBJ2-2	-	TRBV19	TGTGCCAGTAGTAATGGCCCTTCGGCGAACACCGGGGAGCTGTTTTTT	CASSNGPSANTGELFF
-	TRBJ2-1	TRBD2	TRBV11-1	TGTGCCAGCAGCTGGTACGGGGGGGCCGATGAGCAGTTCTTC	CASSWYGGADEQFF
-	TRBJ1-5	-	TRBV2	TGTGCCAGCAATCCAGACGCATTTAGCAATCAGCCCCAGCATTTT	CASNPDAFSNQPQHF
-	TRBJ2-5	-	TRBV5-1	TGCGCCAGCAGCGTGACTGGGGGACGGACAGAGACCCAGTACTTC	CASSVTGGRTETQYF